Described below is a single T cell receptor (beta chain) sequence and its context. The record originates from a study of blood T cell repertoires in COVID-19. Unmatched junction bases numbered 6, after V lost 4 bases and J lost 8 bases. There are 15 residues in the CDR3. Germline CDR1 is SGHRS and CDR2 is YFSETQ. The repertoire was sequenced with immunoSEQ multiplex PCR; TCRdb's copy has only in-frame clones and lacks some. Among some 150,000 clones listed, approximately 90% were seen once. Participants' reported clinical history set cohort assignment. Sequenced: PBMCs or T cells enriched from blood (not recorded which). The TCR was taken from a woman aged 18-35 years who had recovered from COVID-19. The rearrangement links TRBV5-1 to TRBJ2-1, with TRBD2 matching over 13 bases. The CDR3: CASSQGLAGVYEQFF. As DNA, the CDR3 is TGCGCCAGCAGCCAAGGACTAGCGGGAGTCTATGAGCAGTTCTTC. Full variable domain (outside the CDR3, taken from reference TRBV5-1 and TRBJ2-1): KAGVTQTPRYLIKTRGQQVTLSCSPISGHRSVSWYQQTPGQGLQFLFEYFSETQRNKGNFPGRFSGRQFSNSRSEMNVSTLELGDSALYLCASSQGLAGVYEQFFGPGTRLTVL.